These 31 T cell receptor beta chains originate from one sample sequenced in a study of shared clonotypes between healthy human individuals. Profiled with immunoSEQ multiplex PCR; TCRdb holds only in-frame clones, not every one. The sample records about 2.4 million clones, approximately 90% being singletons. The material sequenced was naive CD4+ T cells sorted from blood. Subset denoted: CD45RA+ positively selected. The receptor set was obtained from a man younger than 30 in good health.

The rearrangement joins TRBV28 to TRBJ1-2; 8 nucleotides agree with TRBD1. The CDR3 covers 13 residues. Germline-derived CDR1 and CDR2 are MDHEN and SYDVKM. Trimming cost V 4 bases and J 7 bases; bases outside gene matches: 5. The CDR3 here is CASSSDRVGGYTF. The CDR3 nucleotides read TGTGCCAGCAGTTCGGACAGGGTAGGTGGCTACACCTTC.

Remarks on this clone: The sample holds other DNA sequences that translate to the same CDR3. The rearrangement links TRBV5-1 to TRBJ1-1; unclear D gene. Germline V lookup: CDR1 SGHRS, CDR2 YFSETQ. V lost 4 bases to trimming and J lost 1 base, with 11 bases between them. This CDR3 contains 14 residues. CDR3 nucleotides: TGCGCCAGCAGCCTGGGTCCAGCGAACACTGAAGCTTTCTTT. It yields the protein CASSLGPANTEAFF.

This chain joins TRBV6-6 and TRBJ2-3, with a possible D match to TRBD2 (5 bases). V gave up 6 bases and J gave up 9 bases, with 13 bases separating them. The CDR3 is made up of 12 amino acids. The germline CDR1 and CDR2 sequences are MNHNY and SVGAGI (reference sequence). CDR3 DNA sequence: TGTGCCAGCAGCCCGCAACTAGGGACGCAGTATTTT. Its protein product is CASSPQLGTQYF.

The chain uses TRBV19 and TRBJ2-2; D tentatively reads TRBD1 or TRBD2 (6 bases each). Trimming shortened V by 7 bases and J by 5 bases, and 20 bases separated the two germline ends. The germline gives CDR1 LNHDA, CDR2 SQIVND (reference sequence). This CDR3 region has 16 residues. CDR3 sequence: CASNLGGRSWTGELFF. Written as DNA, the CDR3 is TGTGCCAGTAACCTCGGGGGCAGGTCGTGGACCGGGGAGCTGTTTTTT.

The chain recombines TRBV6-5 with TRBJ2-1; weak D call: TRBD2 (6 bases). Trimming cost V 0 bases and J 11 bases, with 17 bases left between them. The CDR3 is 15 residues long. Germline values: CDR1 MNHEY, CDR2 SVGAGI. The CDR3 DNA is TGTGCCAGCAGTTACTCGAGACACTCCCGGGAGAAGCAGTTCTTC. This encodes CASSYSRHSREKQFF.

CDR3: CASSEAGRGGTEAFF. DNA for the CDR3: TGTGCCAGCAGTGAAGCGGGCAGGGGGGGCACTGAAGCTTTCTTT. V and J are TRBV2 and TRBJ1-1; 7 nucleotides align to TRBD1. The junction had 5 bases not matched to a gene; V was cut back by 0 bases and J by 4 bases. CDR3 length: 15 amino acids. The germline V gene encodes CDR1 SNHLY and CDR2 FYNNEI.

The rearrangement joins TRBV9 to TRBJ2-1; 13 bases match TRBD2. The V gene's germline CDR1 is SGDLS and CDR2 YYNGEE. The CDR3 runs 16 residues. The trim removed 1 base at V and 8 bases at J, leaving 6 bases unmatched. The DNA of the CDR3 is TGTGCCAGCAGCGTAAGCGGACTAGCGGGGGTCCATGAGCAGTTCTTC. It yields the protein CASSVSGLAGVHEQFF.

The V and J genes are TRBV10-3 and TRBJ1-2, with a possible D match to TRBD1 (5 bases). The CDR3 has 15 amino acids. The germline V gene has CDR1 ENHRY and CDR2 SYGVKD. V lost 0 bases, J lost 2 bases, and 10 bases lay in between. The CDR3 DNA sequence: TGTGCCATCAGTGAGTCGGCAGGGATAAACTATGGCTACACCTTC. Translation: CAISESAGINYGYTF.

This chain connects TRBV6-5 to TRBJ2-1; 8 bases agree with TRBD2. Germline CDR1 is MNHEY and CDR2 is SVGAGI. This CDR3 has 16 amino acids. The trim removed 2 bases at V and 2 bases at J, leaving 5 bases unmatched. The CDR3 region is CASSYETSGTYNEQFF. CDR3 sequence (DNA): TGTGCCAGCAGTTACGAAACTAGCGGCACCTACAATGAGCAGTTCTTC.

This clone has more than one count but fewer than ten. The rearrangement links TRBV25-1 to TRBJ1-1, with no clear D. CDR3 length equals 13 residues. Germline lookup yields CDR1 MGHDK and CDR2 SYGVNS. The V end lost 4 bases, the J end lost 4 bases, and 10 bases lay between the germline ends. CDR3 coding DNA: TGTGCCAGCAGTGCTCGGTCAACCACTGAAGCTTTCTTT. Protein product: CASSARSTTEAFF.

On this clone: Other nucleotide sequences from this sample produce the same CDR3. The chain has TRBV5-1 and TRBJ2-2; the D is unclear. Looked up from germline, CDR1 is SGHRS and CDR2 is YFSETQ. V was shortened by 0 bases and J by 0 bases, with 6 bases between the two germline ends. The CDR3 consists of 15 residues. The CDR3 sequence is CASSLDTPNTGELFF. The CDR3, as DNA: TGCGCCAGCAGCTTGGACACCCCGAACACCGGGGAGCTGTTTTTT.

The chain is built from TRBV7-3 and TRBJ1-4, with a possible D match to TRBD1 (6 bases). Germline V CDR1 and CDR2: SGHTA, FQGTGA. The CDR3 has 13 residues. V shed 1 base and J shed 8 bases, with 8 bases lying between them. CDR3 protein: CASSLNQGEKLFF. The CDR3 DNA reads TGTGCCAGCAGCTTAAACCAGGGGGAAAAACTGTTTTTT.

V gene TRBV19 combines with J gene TRBJ1-2; TRBD1 agrees at 8 bases. Germline CDR1 and CDR2: LNHDA and SQIVND (reference sequence). The junction had 10 bases not matched to a gene; V was cut back by 3 bases and J by 4 bases. CDR3 length: 16 amino acids. The CDR3 reads CASSIPGQVAIYGYTF. DNA for the CDR3: TGTGCCAGTAGTATCCCGGGACAGGTGGCCATCTATGGCTACACCTTC.

The V gene is TRBV10-3, the J gene TRBJ1-4, with 7 bases fitting TRBD1. The V gene's germline CDR1 is ENHRY and CDR2 SYGVKD. The CDR3 runs 15 residues. Trimming cost V 2 bases and J 8 bases; bases outside gene matches: 8. CDR3 bases: TGTGCCATCAGTGAGATCCAGGGGGGTGGCGAAAAACTGTTTTTT. It codes for CAISEIQGGGEKLFF.

As for this clone: Other DNA sequences in the same sample also yield this CDR3. The V call is TRBV18, the J call TRBJ1-1; D not certain. V shed 6 bases and J shed 5 bases, with 13 bases lying between them. Germline V lookup: CDR1 KGHSH, CDR2 LQKENI. This CDR3 contains 13 residues. The CDR3 protein is CASSPPGNTEAFF. CDR3 in DNA: TGTGCCAGCTCGCCGCCGGGGAATACTGAAGCTTTCTTT.

The rearrangement joins TRBV5-1 to TRBJ2-7, with a weak D call TRBD2 (5 bases). V shed 4 bases and J shed 4 bases, with 18 bases lying between them. This CDR3 is built from 15 residues. CDR1 is SGHRS and CDR2 is YFSETQ in the germline V gene. The CDR3 sequence: CASSEILGEGYEQYF. The CDR3 bases are TGCGCCAGCAGCGAGATACTGGGAGAAGGGTACGAGCAGTACTTC.

This clone was found once. The V and J genes are TRBV5-1 and TRBJ2-1; a possible D gene is TRBD1 (6 bases). Per germline, CDR1 SGHRS and CDR2 YFSETQ. The CDR3 totals 17 residues. Deletions cut 2 bases from V and 10 bases from J, with 25 bases between. CDR3 region: CASSFIRGTTGGQEQFF. DNA for the CDR3: TGCGCCAGCAGCTTCATACGCGGCACGACAGGCGGGCAGGAGCAGTTCTTC.

This rearrangement joins TRBV18 to TRBJ2-3, with 9 nucleotides matching TRBD2. V dropped 1 base and J dropped 5; count of bases not matched to a gene: 7. Germline values: CDR1 KGHSH, CDR2 LQKENI. This CDR3 is built from 16 residues. Here the CDR3 DNA reads TGTGCCAGCTCACCACTGGGCGGGAGGGCCGAAGATACGCAGTATTTT. Its protein is CASSPLGGRAEDTQYF.

This clone was counted only a few times. The rearrangement links TRBV2 to TRBJ2-7, with D unclear. Germline CDR1 is SNHLY and CDR2 is FYNNEI. V lost 6 bases and J 2 bases, leaving 11 bases between the germline ends. The CDR3 is 13 amino acids. Written as DNA, the CDR3 is TGTGCCAGCAGAAACAGTATTACCTACGAGCAGTACTTC. Amino acids: CASRNSITYEQYF.

The chain joins TRBV5-1 to TRBJ1-5; TRBD1 might be the D (6 bases). The germline gives CDR1 SGHRS, CDR2 YFSETQ. The CDR3 sequence is 14 residues long. The ends were cut back, 0 bases at V and 9 bases at J, with 13 bases in the middle. The CDR3 sequence is CASSLEVGGRPQHF. CDR3 sequence (DNA): TGCGCCAGCAGCTTGGAAGTAGGGGGGAGGCCCCAGCATTTT.

The genes are TRBV2 and TRBJ2-3, with no clear D. Trimming left V 7 bases short and J 0 bases short, with 11 bases between. The germline gives CDR1 SNHLY, CDR2 FYNNEI. This CDR3 has 14 residues. In DNA form, the CDR3 reads TGTGCCAGCAAGAAGGAAGTTAGCACAGATACGCAGTATTTT. Translation gives CASKKEVSTDTQYF.

The chain joins TRBV7-2 to TRBJ2-5; 10 nucleotides line up with TRBD2. V trimming: 3 bases; J trimming: 7 bases; junction bases outside the gene matches: 11. Looked up from germline, CDR1 is SGHTA and CDR2 is FQGNSA. The CDR3 spans 16 residues. CDR3 amino acids: CASSFAPSGSVVTQYF. The CDR3 DNA is TGTGCCAGCAGCTTTGCTCCTAGCGGGAGCGTCGTGACCCAGTACTTC.

The rearrangement joins TRBV5-4 to TRBJ2-1; tentatively, D is TRBD2 (6 bases). The CDR3 totals 15 residues. The germline V and J ends were trimmed by 3 bases and 6 bases, with 16 bases remaining between them. Germline CDR1 reads SGHNT; CDR2 reads YYREEE (reference sequence). The CDR3 DNA sequence: TGTGCCAGCAGCTCGGACGGACTATTATCCAATGAGCAGTTCTTC. It encodes CASSSDGLLSNEQFF.

The gene calls are TRBV6-1 and TRBJ1-2; 9 nucleotides align to TRBD1. The germline V gene encodes CDR1 MNHNS and CDR2 SASEGT. The V gene end was trimmed by 4 bases and the J gene end by 4 bases; junction bases not matched to a gene: 16. CDR3 length equals 18 residues. The CDR3 loop is CASSATGTGKRSAYGYTF. The CDR3 DNA reads TGTGCCAGCAGTGCGACCGGGACAGGGAAACGGTCGGCCTATGGCTACACCTTC.

V usage is TRBV19 and J usage is TRBJ2-1; the D is unclear. Germline V CDR1 and CDR2: LNHDA, SQIVND (reference sequence). The V and J ends lost 6 bases and 0 bases respectively, with 9 bases between them. The CDR3 loop spans 14 amino acids. This chain's CDR3 is CASSVSFSYNEQFF. As DNA, the CDR3 is TGTGCCAGTAGCGTCTCCTTCTCCTACAATGAGCAGTTCTTC. The full variable domain, in which reference TRBV19 and TRBJ2-1 provide the parts outside the CDR3, is DGGITQSPKYLFRKEGQNVTLSCEQNLNHDAMYWYRQDPGQGLRLIYYSQIVNDFQKGDIAEGYSVSREKKESFPLTVTSAQKNPTAFYLCASSVSFSYNEQFFGPGTRLTVL.

The rearrangement joins TRBV5-1 to TRBJ1-2; 7 bases are shared with TRBD1. V shed 4 bases, J shed 4 bases, and the junction held 10 bases outside the gene matches. Germline lookup yields CDR1 SGHRS and CDR2 YFSETQ. The CDR3 spans 15 residues. The DNA for the CDR3 is TGCGCCAGCAGCACGACGACAGGGCCACTCTATGGCTACACCTTC. Translation: CASSTTTGPLYGYTF.

In this sample, this clone turned up once. The chain joins TRBV6-5 to TRBJ1-2; no clear D. The CDR3 sequence is 14 residues long. With 1 base removed from V and 6 bases from J, the gap between germline ends came to 12 bases. Germline CDR1 is MNHEY and CDR2 is SVGAGI. CDR3 loop: CASSYFGRGNGYTF. The CDR3 DNA sequence: TGTGCCAGCAGTTACTTCGGGCGAGGCAATGGCTACACCTTC.

This clone was observed a handful of times. The rearrangement links TRBV10-3 to TRBJ1-1; D uncertain. The germline V gene has CDR1 ENHRY and CDR2 SYGVKD. The CDR3 covers 15 residues. The V gene lost 2 bases and the J gene lost 1 base, with 11 bases spanning the gap. The CDR3 DNA reads TGTGCCATCAGTGAGAGCCCGGTGGGGAACACTGAAGCTTTCTTT. Amino acids: CAISESPVGNTEAFF.

The V gene is TRBV7-2, the J gene TRBJ2-3, with TRBD1 matching 8 bases. Per germline, CDR1 SGHTA and CDR2 FQGNSA. The CDR3 sequence is 14 residues long. V was clipped by 4 bases and J by 4 bases; unmatched bases: 4. The CDR3 bases are TGTGCCAGCAGCTCCGACAGGGGCGCAGATACGCAGTATTTT. It yields the protein CASSSDRGADTQYF. The whole variable domain, filled in from reference TRBV7-2 and TRBJ2-3, reads GAGVSQSPSNKVTEKGKDVELRCDPISGHTALYWYRQSLGQGLEFLIYFQGNSAPDKSGLPSDRFSAERTGGSVSTLTIQRTQQEDSAVYLCASSSDRGADTQYFGPGTRLTVL.

The rearrangement links TRBV27 to TRBJ2-7; 12 nucleotides agree with TRBD2. The CDR3 spans 15 residues. Germline CDR1 reads MNHEY; CDR2 reads SMNVEV (reference sequence). The junction had 5 bases not matched to a gene; V was cut back by 5 bases and J by 3 bases. CDR3 bases: TGTGCCAGCAGTCCAGAACTAGCGGGGGGCTACGAGCAGTACTTC. Protein: CASSPELAGGYEQYF.

This chain joins TRBV7-2 and TRBJ2-1, with 7 bases fitting TRBD2. Germline V gene lookup returns CDR1 SGHTA and CDR2 FQGNSA. The CDR3 is made up of 16 amino acids. J gave up 1 base and V 7 bases, and 10 bases lay outside the gene matches. CDR3 in DNA: TGTGCCAGCACCCCGGAGGGAGGGCGGTCCTACAATGAGCAGTTCTTC. The encoded protein is CASTPEGGRSYNEQFF.